This T cell receptor (beta chain) was captured in a study of T-cell reconstitution after alpha-beta-depleted transplantation in children. Germline values: CDR1 DFQATT, CDR2 SNEGSKA (reference sequence). CDR3 length: 13 amino acids. The V end lost 3 bases, the J end lost 3 bases, and 12 bases lay between the germline ends. As it was prepared, the TCRbeta library received unique molecular identifiers. TCRdb independently ran MiXCR on the PCR reads; one entry per CDR3 protein. The sample has some 640,000 distinct CDR3 sequences, roughly 17% seen once. The receptor was isolated from a human donor who donated a stem cell graft to a child with acute myeloid leukemia. Sequenced here: PBMCs from the stem cell graft donor, sampled from the stem cell graft. The chain couples TRBV20-1 to TRBJ2-7; D might be TRBD1 (6 bases). The CDR3 DNA reads TGCAGTGCTAGGTTGGGGGCCAACTACGAGCAGTACTTC. Translating it yields CSARLGANYEQYF.